This T cell receptor beta chain was identified during a study of T cell responses to AZD1222 COVID-19 vaccine. Study results and caveats: The repertoires were collected only after the peak T cell response.

V was clipped by 2 bases and J by 4 bases, with 10 bases between them. The CDR3 length is 15 residues. The germline CDR1 and CDR2 sequences are SGHDT and YYEEEE. On this clone itself: Its antigen is currently unknown.

This table comes from immunoSEQ multiplex PCR, and its TCRdb copy is limited to in-frame clones, with some not included. Among around 170,000 clones, roughly 93% were seen once, and the ten largest hold 0.95% to 1%. This sample comprised peripheral blood, obtained on day 0 of AZD1222 vaccination. The TCR was taken from an adult in good health. This chain joins TRBV5-6 and TRBJ2-6; perhaps D is TRBD1 or TRBD2 (5 bases each). This CDR3 reads CASSFFGTGANVLTF. The CDR3 DNA follows: TGTGCCAGCAGCTTTTTCGGGACCGGGGCCAACGTCCTGACTTTC.